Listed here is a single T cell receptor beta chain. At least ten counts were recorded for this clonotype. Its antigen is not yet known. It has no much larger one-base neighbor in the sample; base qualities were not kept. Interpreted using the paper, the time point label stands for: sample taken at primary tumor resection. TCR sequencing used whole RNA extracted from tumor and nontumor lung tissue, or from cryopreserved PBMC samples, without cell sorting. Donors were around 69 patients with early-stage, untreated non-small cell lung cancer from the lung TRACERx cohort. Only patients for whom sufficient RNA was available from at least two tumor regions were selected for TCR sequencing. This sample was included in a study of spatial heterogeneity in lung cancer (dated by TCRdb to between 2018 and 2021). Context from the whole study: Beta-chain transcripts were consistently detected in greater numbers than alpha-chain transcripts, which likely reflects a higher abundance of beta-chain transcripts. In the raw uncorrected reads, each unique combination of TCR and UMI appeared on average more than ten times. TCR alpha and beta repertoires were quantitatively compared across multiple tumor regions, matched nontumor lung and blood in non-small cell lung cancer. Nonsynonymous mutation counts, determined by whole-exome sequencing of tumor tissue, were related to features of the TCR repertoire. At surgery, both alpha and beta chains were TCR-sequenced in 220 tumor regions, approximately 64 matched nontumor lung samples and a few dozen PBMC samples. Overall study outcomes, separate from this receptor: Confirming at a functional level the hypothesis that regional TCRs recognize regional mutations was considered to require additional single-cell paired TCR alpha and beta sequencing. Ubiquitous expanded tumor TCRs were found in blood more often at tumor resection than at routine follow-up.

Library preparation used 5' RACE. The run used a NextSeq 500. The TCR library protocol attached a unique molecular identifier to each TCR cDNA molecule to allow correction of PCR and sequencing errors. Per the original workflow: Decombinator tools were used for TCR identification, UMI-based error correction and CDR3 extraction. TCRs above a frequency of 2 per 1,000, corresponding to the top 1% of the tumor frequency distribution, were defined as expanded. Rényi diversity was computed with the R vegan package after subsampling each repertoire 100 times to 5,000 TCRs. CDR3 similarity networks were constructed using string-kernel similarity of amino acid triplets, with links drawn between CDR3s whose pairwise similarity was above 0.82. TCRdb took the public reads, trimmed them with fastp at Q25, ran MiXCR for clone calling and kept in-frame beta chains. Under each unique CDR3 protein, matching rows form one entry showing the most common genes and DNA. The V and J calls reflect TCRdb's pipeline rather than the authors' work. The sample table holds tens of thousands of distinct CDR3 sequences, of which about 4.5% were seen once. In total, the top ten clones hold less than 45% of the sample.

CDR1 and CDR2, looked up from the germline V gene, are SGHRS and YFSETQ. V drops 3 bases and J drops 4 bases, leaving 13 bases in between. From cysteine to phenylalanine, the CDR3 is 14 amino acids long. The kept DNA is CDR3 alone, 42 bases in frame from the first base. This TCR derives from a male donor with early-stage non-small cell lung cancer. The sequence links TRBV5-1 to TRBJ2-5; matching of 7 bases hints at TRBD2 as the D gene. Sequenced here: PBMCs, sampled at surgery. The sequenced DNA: TGCGCCAGCAGCTGGGGGGGCCTAACAGAGACCCAGTACTTC. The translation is CASSWGGLTETQYF.